This T cell receptor beta chain was obtained from a study of blood T cell repertoires in COVID-19 (dated by TCRdb to the early 2020s). Background on the whole study: The collaborator samples originated in the United States, Italy and Spain and spanned the acute and convalescent phases of COVID-19. Subjects who had been exposed to COVID-19, were actively infected with it, or had recovered from it provided the deeply sampled blood TCRbeta repertoires that made up the dataset. The repertoires were released in a freely available public database meant as a resource for research on the immune response to SARS-CoV-2. The samples were drawn from two sources: the first 160 participants of the ongoing ImmuneRACE study, and 950 to 1,500 subjects contributed by 6 global collaborators. The material from the prospective study consisted of cDNA or gDNA derived from T cells, B-cell-depleted T cells, or PBMCs. A de-identified subject ID, COVID-19 status, age in years and sex were almost always included in the sample metadata. Where HLA class I and class II types were available, the types were taken from metadata supplied by the sample provider, not from assay-based typing. Results and caveats for the whole study, not just this receptor: The quantity of clinical and demographic metadata differed by source and by participant and was supplied without curation.

CDR1 and CDR2 were assigned from the germline V gene as SGHVS and FQNEAQ. The CDR3 sequence holds 17 residues, the cysteine and phenylalanine included. Only the CDR3 part of the read is kept: 51 bases, read in frame from the first base. V and J are truncated by 0 bases and 3 bases respectively, leaving an intervening sequence of 17 bases. TCRbeta CDR3 regions were amplified from genomic DNA using the immunoSEQ Assay, a bias-controlled multiplex PCR. Under the source paper's analysis protocol: Nucleated cell counts per sample were estimated from amplification of reference gene primers within the assay. To quantify the absolute abundance of each unique TCRbeta CDR3 rearrangement, sequence reads were collapsed and filtered. For each sample, productive Simpson clonality was calculated by taking the square root of Simpson's diversity index across productive rearrangements. Not all clones reach the TCRdb copy of this immuneACCESS table, which keeps in-frame sequences only. Checked studies attribute under half of the gap to unresolved V genes and leave the rest unexplained. V and J calls plus clone size are reproduced from that table; the DNA served to infer D and trimming. Recorded for this sample are about 300,000 clones; 80% to 90% of them occurred a single time. The ten top clones hold 6.3% of the sample.

One collaborating source in Seattle enrolled patients while the patients were actively infected and followed the patients over time throughout the course of disease. Whole blood was collected in K2EDTA tubes by collaborating institutions according to the institutions' own protocols. For TCRbeta analysis, collaborators shipped samples in one of three forms: frozen whole blood, isolated PBMCs, or DNA extracted from either of those sample types. On this clone itself: What this receptor recognizes is not known. Nothing much larger sits one base from this clone, and base qualities are not available.

The rearrangement joined TRBV7-8 to TRBJ2-5; the D segment could be TRBD2, given 5 matching bases. The origin of this receptor is a woman between 45 and 60 years old with COVID-19, enrolled during active disease. Sequenced: peripheral blood. CDR3 loop: CASSLALNRGMKETQYF. DNA sequence: TGTGCCAGCAGCTTAGCGCTTAATAGAGGGATGAAAGAGACCCAGTACTTC.